One sample yielded the 5 T cell receptor beta chains listed below, sequenced in a study of T cells in Graves' hyperthyroidism and ophthalmopathy. TCR beta CDR3 regions were amplified from RNA transcripts. First-round RT-PCR with HTBI primers amplified the TCR CDR3 region. From the multiplex PCR reads, TCRdb called clonotypes with MiXCR, one entry per CDR3 protein. The sample gives 390,000 or so distinct CDR3 sequences, about 15% of which show up once; over 10% is in the top ten. Sequencing input: blood. The receptors here all came from a young man with Graves' ophthalmopathy.

This clonotype occurred many times. The V call is TRBV6-1, the J call TRBJ2-7, with 11 bases matching TRBD2. CDR1 and CDR2 from the germline V gene are MNHNS and SASEGT. This CDR3 spans 21 amino acids. The ends lost 5 bases at V and 1 base at J; junction bases unmatched: 22. CDR3 amino acids: CASSRASTTGLAVGMSYEQYF. The CDR3 DNA follows: TGTGCCAGCAGTCGTGCTTCCACGACGGGACTAGCGGTCGGAATGTCCTACGAGCAGTACTTC.

The V and J genes are TRBV20-1 and TRBJ2-7; D remains unclear. The ends were cut back, 6 bases at V and 5 bases at J, with 23 bases in the middle. Germline CDR1 and CDR2: DFQATT and SNEGSKA (reference sequence). This CDR3 region has 15 residues. CDR3 amino acids: CSAKPPVLGSDEQYF. DNA for the CDR3: TGCAGTGCCAAGCCCCCCGTTCTTGGATCTGACGAGCAGTACTTC.

The V and J genes are TRBV5-5 and TRBJ1-3, with TRBD1 as a possible D gene (6 bases). Germline V gene sequence: CDR1 SGHKS, CDR2 YYEKEE (reference sequence). Trimming stripped 2 bases from V and 3 bases from J, with 18 bases between. This CDR3 has 17 amino acids. CDR3 in amino acids: CASSFEGTHRVGNTIYF. CDR3 sequence (DNA): TGTGCCAGCAGCTTCGAGGGTACCCACAGGGTTGGAAACACCATATATTTT.

In its sample, this clonotype was seen many times. The chain links TRBV5-8 to TRBJ1-3; D uncertain. The CDR3 extends over 15 amino acids. Germline V gene lookup returns CDR1 SGHTS and CDR2 YDEGEE. V lost 0 bases and J 1 base, leaving 8 bases between the germline ends. CDR3 nucleotide sequence: TGTGCCAGCAGCTTGGTGCGGTTATCTGGAAACACCATATATTTT. Translating gives CASSLVRLSGNTIYF.

Only a few counts were recorded for this clonotype. The rearrangement joins TRBV7-6 to TRBJ2-1; D might be TRBD2 (5 bases). Trimming took off 2 bases at V and 6 bases at J, with 11 bases between the two ends. Germline lookup yields CDR1 SGHVS and CDR2 FNYEAQ. The CDR3 is 14 amino acids. The CDR3 is CASSLFGGLNEQFF. CDR3 coding DNA: TGTGCCAGCAGCTTATTCGGAGGTCTCAATGAGCAGTTCTTC.